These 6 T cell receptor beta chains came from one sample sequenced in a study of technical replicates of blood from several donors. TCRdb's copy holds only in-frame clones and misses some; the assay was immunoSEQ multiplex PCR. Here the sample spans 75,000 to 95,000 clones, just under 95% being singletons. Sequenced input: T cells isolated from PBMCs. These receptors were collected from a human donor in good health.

CDR3: CASSSGLTGYGYTF. For the CDR3, the DNA is TGTGCCAGCAGCTCAGGGCTCACAGGCTATGGCTACACCTTC. The chain recombines TRBV6-1 with TRBJ1-2; D might be TRBD1 (5 bases). Trimming cost V 6 bases and J 4 bases, with 15 bases left between them. The CDR3 has 14 amino acids. The germline V gene encodes CDR1 MNHNS and CDR2 SASEGT.

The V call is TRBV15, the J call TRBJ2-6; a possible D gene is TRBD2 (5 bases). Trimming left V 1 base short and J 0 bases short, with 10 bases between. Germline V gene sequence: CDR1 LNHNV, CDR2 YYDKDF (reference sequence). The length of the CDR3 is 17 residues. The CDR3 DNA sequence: TGTGCCACCAGCAGAGGGGGAGCAATCTCTGGGGCCAACGTCCTGACTTTC. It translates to CATSRGGAISGANVLTF.

CDR3 sequence (DNA): TGTGCCAGCAGCTTGGAGACAGGGGTAGTTCGAGAGACCCAGTACTTC. Residues: CASSLETGVVRETQYF. This sequence joins TRBV5-8 and TRBJ2-5; 8 nucleotides match TRBD1. This CDR3 has 16 amino acids. Trimming removed 0 bases from V and 4 bases from J; junction bases left unmatched: 8. Germline V lookup: CDR1 SGHTS, CDR2 YDEGEE. Complete variable domain (other parts from reference TRBV5-8 and TRBJ2-5): EAGVTQSPTHLIKTRGQQATLRCSPISGHTSVYWYQQALGLGLQFLLWYDEGEERNRGNFPPRFSGRQFPNYSSELNVNALELEDSALYLCASSLETGVVRETQYFGPGTRLLVL.

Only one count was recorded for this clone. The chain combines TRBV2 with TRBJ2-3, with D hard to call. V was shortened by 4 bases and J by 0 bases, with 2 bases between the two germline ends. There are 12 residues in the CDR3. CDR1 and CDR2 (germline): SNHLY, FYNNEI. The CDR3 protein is CASSASTDTQYF. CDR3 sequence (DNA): TGTGCCAGCAGTGCTAGCACAGATACGCAGTATTTT.

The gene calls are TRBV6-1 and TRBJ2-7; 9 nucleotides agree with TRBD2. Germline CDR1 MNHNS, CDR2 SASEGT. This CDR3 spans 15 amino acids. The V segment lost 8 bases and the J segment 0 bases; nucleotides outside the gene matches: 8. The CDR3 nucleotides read TGTGCCAGCCCCCCAGCGGGAGGCAGCTCCTACGAGCAGTACTTC. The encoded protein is CASPPAGGSSYEQYF.

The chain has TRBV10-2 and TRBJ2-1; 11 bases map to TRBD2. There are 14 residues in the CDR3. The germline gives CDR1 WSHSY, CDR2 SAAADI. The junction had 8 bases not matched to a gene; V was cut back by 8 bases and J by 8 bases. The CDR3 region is CASQTSGSLDEQFF. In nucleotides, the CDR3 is TGCGCCAGCCAAACTAGCGGGAGTCTCGATGAGCAGTTCTTC.